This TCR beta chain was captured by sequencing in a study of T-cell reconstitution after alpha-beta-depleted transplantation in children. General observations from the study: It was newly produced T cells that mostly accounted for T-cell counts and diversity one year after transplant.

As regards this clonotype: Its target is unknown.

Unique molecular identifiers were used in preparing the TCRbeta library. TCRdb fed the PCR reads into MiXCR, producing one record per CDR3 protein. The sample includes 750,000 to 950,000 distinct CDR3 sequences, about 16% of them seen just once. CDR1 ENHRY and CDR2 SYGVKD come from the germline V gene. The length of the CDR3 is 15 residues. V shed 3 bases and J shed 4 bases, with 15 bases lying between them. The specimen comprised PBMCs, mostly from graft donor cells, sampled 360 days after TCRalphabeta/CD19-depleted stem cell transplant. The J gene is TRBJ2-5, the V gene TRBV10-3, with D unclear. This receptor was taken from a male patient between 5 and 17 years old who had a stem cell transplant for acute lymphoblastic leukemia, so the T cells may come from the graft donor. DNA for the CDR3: TGTGCCATCAGTGATCCGGGTCGGATTGGAGAGACCCAGTACTTC. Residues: CAISDPGRIGETQYF.